This paragraph covers one TCR beta chain sequence. Antigen specificity is unknown. This specimen belongs to a study of graft-versus-host responses after intestinal transplantation. Study context: Transplants given to recipients were multivisceral, liver-intestinal, or isolated intestinal.

The CDR3 consists of 16 residues. Trimming removed 2 bases from V and 4 bases from J, with 15 bases in between. CDR1 LNHDA and CDR2 SQIVND come from the germline V gene (reference sequence). General study points: Recipient marrow contained GvH clones, some of which appeared first in ileum or blood. The highest levels of circulating GvH clones went along with early declines in HvG clones after transplant.

This table comes from immunoSEQ multiplex PCR, and its TCRdb copy is limited to in-frame clones, with some not included. This table has more than 85,000 clones, 93% appearing once. The receptor's source is a human donor who received an intestinal transplant. The material sequenced was unstimulated CD8+ T cells sorted from spleen or lymph node cells, taken before intestinal transplant. The chain combines TRBV19 with TRBJ2-1; D unresolved. The CDR3 bases are TGTGCCAGTAGTATATATGGCCGCCCCCAATACAATGAGCAGTTCTTC. The encoded protein is CASSIYGRPQYNEQFF.